The subject of this entry is one TCR beta chain. Its antigen is as yet unknown. Germline V CDR1 and CDR2: SGHNT, YYREEE (reference sequence). The CDR3 extends over 19 amino acids. Losses at the gene ends were 4 bases for V and 2 bases for J; bases not matched to a gene: 19. This sample was included in a study of T cells in localized non-small cell lung cancer. Notes on the study in general: Uninvolved neighboring lung showed the greatest T cell clonality, exceeding tumor. Within adjacent lung there appeared a median approximately 60 of the top 100 tumor clones.

This table comes from immunoSEQ multiplex PCR, and its TCRdb copy is limited to in-frame clones, with some not included. The table has approximately 54,000 clones, over 75% seen once. The chain has TRBV5-4 and TRBJ2-3; 7 positions agree with TRBD2. Sequences were derived from peripheral blood, sampled before any cancer treatment. The sequence was obtained from a female donor of 60 years or more with stage II squamous cell lung carcinoma. CDR3 in amino acids: CASSAEAGQDRENTDTQYF. CDR3 coding DNA: TGTGCCAGCAGCGCTGAAGCGGGGCAGGATAGAGAAAACACAGATACGCAGTATTTT.